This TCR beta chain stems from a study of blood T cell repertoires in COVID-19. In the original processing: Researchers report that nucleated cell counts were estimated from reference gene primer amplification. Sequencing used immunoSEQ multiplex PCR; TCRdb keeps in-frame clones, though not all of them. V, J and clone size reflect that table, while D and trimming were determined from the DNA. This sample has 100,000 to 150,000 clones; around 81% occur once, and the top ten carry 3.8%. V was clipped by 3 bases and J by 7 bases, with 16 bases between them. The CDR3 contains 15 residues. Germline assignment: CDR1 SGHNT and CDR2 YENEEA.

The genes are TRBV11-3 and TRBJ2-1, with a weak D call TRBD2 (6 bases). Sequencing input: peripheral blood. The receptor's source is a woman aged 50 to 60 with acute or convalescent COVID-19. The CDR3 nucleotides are TGTGCCAGCAGCTTGGAGGGACGTGTTTTTAATGAGCAGTTCTTC. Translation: CASSLEGRVFNEQFF.